The clone carrying this T cell receptor beta chain occurred a few times. Its antigen is unidentified. This entry comes from a study of identical twins. Trimming took off 3 bases at V and 7 bases at J, with 15 bases between the two ends. Germline-derived CDR1 and CDR2 are SGHDN and FVKESK. The CDR3 has 14 residues. The study, taken as a whole, reports: Out-of-frame beta chain sequences displayed weaker excess sharing between twins. For zero-insertion analyses, partial confounding could come from invariant MAIT and iNKT cells. Among out-of-frame alpha sequences shared by twins, low generation probability occurred in excess.

The cDNA had a unique molecular identifier and a template-switch universal primer site. TCRdb re-analysed the 5' RACE reads in MiXCR, keeping a single row per CDR3 protein. Altogether about 660,000 distinct CDR3 sequences are present, 8% to 9% being singletons, with the ten largest covering more than 0.75%. The same data also went into a second study, on yellow fever vaccine responses in identical twins.

The TCR comes from a woman younger than 35 in good health. The sample was PBMCs. The chain has TRBV14 and TRBJ1-2; possibly TRBD1 for D (6 bases). The CDR3 region has the DNA TGTGCCAGCAGCCAGTCGCGGGGGCTCGGTGGCTACACCTTC. Its translation is CASSQSRGLGGYTF.